This is a list of T cell receptor beta chains from one sample in a study of neoadjuvant anti-PD-1 for oral cavity cancer. Using immunoSEQ multiplex PCR, the repertoire was profiled, and TCRdb retains in-frame clones only, with some absent. Found here are about 62,000 clones, around four fifths of them singletons; the top ten hold roughly 2.6%. The input for sequencing was PBMCs, taken before nivolumab (anti-PD-1) treatment. All receptors derive from a person between 40 and 79 years old with oral cavity squamous cell carcinoma. Each CDR3 is given with its conserved first and last residue. D genes are given only for firm matches. Size values are once, few and many counts, or a class for expanded clones, and some rows have none.

clone size | J gene | V gene | CDR3 length | D gene | CDR3 protein | CDR3 DNA
NA | TRBJ2-1 | TRBV10-3 | 16 | TRBD1 | CAISEAGGGFGDEQFF | TGTGCCATCAGTGAGGCAGGGGGCGGCTTTGGAGATGAGCAGTTCTTC
once | TRBJ2-7 | TRBV19 | 15 | NA | CASSLLQEPPYEQYF | TGTGCCAGTAGCCTCCTACAGGAGCCACCCTACGAGCAGTACTTC
NA | TRBJ2-7 | TRBV6-5 | 15 | NA | CASTPTGTGSYEQYF | TGTGCCAGCACCCCGACAGGAACTGGCTCCTACGAGCAGTACTTC
NA | TRBJ2-1 | TRBV7-3 | 16 | TRBD2 | CASSALAGEVSDEQFF | TGTGCCAGCAGCGCGCTAGCGGGCGAGGTATCGGATGAGCAGTTCTTC
NA | TRBJ2-2 | TRBV19 | 16 | TRBD1 | CASSRTGGEDTGELFF | TGTGCCAGTAGTAGGACAGGGGGCGAGGACACCGGGGAGCTGTTTTTT
NA | TRBJ2-7 | TRBV5-1 | 14 | NA | CASSSQAGSYEQYF | TGCGCCAGCAGCTCCCAGGCGGGCTCCTACGAGCAGTACTTC
NA | TRBJ1-2 | TRBV7-9 | 14 | TRBD1 | CASSRDRGVYGYTF | TGTGCCAGCAGCCGGGACAGGGGGGTCTATGGCTACACCTTC
NA | TRBJ1-1 | TRBV6-5 | 13 | NA | CASTRRQRGEAFF | TGTGCCAGCACCCGACGGCAAAGAGGGGAAGCTTTCTTT
NA | TRBJ1-2 | TRBV7-6 | 14 | NA | CASSIGGGMDGYTF | TGTGCCAGCAGCATCGGGGGAGGGATGGATGGCTACACCTTC
NA | TRBJ1-2 | TRBV19 | 16 | NA | CASSIAGLPEGYGYTF | TGTGCCAGTAGTATCGCGGGTTTGCCCGAGGGGTATGGCTACACCTTC
NA | TRBJ2-5 | TRBV5-8 | 16 | NA | CASSLRGAVSQETQYF | TGTGCCAGCAGCTTGAGAGGGGCCGTTAGTCAAGAGACCCAGTACTTC
NA | TRBJ1-2 | TRBV6-6 | 14 | TRBD1 | CASSADRAGYGYTF | TGTGCCAGCAGCGCGGACAGGGCCGGCTATGGCTACACCTTC
NA | TRBJ1-3 | TRBV5-1 | 15 | NA | CASSFGLLSGNTIYF | TGCGCCAGCAGCTTCGGACTGCTCTCTGGAAACACCATATATTTT
NA | TRBJ1-5 | TRBV2 | 13 | NA | CASHRDSNQPQHF | TGTGCCAGCCACAGAGATAGCAATCAGCCCCAGCATTTT
NA | TRBJ2-7 | TRBV6-5 | 15 | NA | CASSIASGSLYEQYF | TGTGCCAGCAGTATCGCATCGGGGTCCCTTTACGAGCAGTACTTC
NA | TRBJ2-1 | TRBV7-8 | 17 | TRBD1 | CASSLTRTGGSYNEQFF | TGTGCCAGCAGCTTAACCCGGACAGGCGGCTCCTACAATGAGCAGTTCTTC
NA | TRBJ2-3 | TRBV9 | 15 | TRBD2 | CASSPLGGRADTQYF | TGTGCCAGCAGCCCACTAGGCGGGAGGGCAGATACGCAGTATTTT
NA | TRBJ2-1 | TRBV5-1 | 18 | TRBD2 | CASSFGGLGLASHNEQFF | TGCGCCAGCAGCTTTGGGGGGTTAGGACTAGCTTCCCACAATGAGCAGTTCTTC
NA | TRBJ2-1 | TRBV19 | 14 | TRBD2 | CASSIRGDYDEQFF | TGTGCCAGTAGTATCAGAGGGGACTACGATGAGCAGTTCTTC
NA | TRBJ1-3 | TRBV5-1 | 16 | TRBD1 | CASSPPLTGAGNTIYF | TGCGCCAGCAGCCCTCCGCTGACAGGGGCTGGAAACACCATATATTTT
NA | TRBJ2-1 | TRBV5-4 | 14 | TRBD2 | CASSPPRGGNEQFF | TGTGCCAGCAGCCCCCCCCGGGGGGGCAATGAGCAGTTCTTC
NA | TRBJ2-7 | TRBV18 | 15 | NA | CASSPTKTTAYEQYF | TGTGCCAGCTCACCGACTAAGACTACCGCTTACGAGCAGTACTTC
NA | TRBJ2-1 | TRBV6-6 | 14 | NA | CASTFEGPYNEQFF | TGTGCCAGCACCTTCGAGGGCCCCTACAATGAGCAGTTCTTC
NA | TRBJ2-7 | TRBV5-1 | 11 | NA | CASTRGNEQYF | TGCGCCAGCACGAGAGGGAACGAGCAGTACTTC
NA | TRBJ2-3 | TRBV2 | 14 | TRBD1 | CASSVRGTADTQYF | TGTGCCAGCAGTGTCAGGGGGACGGCAGATACGCAGTATTTT
NA | TRBJ2-6 | TRBV4-2 | 18 | TRBD1 | CASSRRGQGISGANVLTF | TGTGCCAGCAGCCGCAGAGGACAGGGTATCTCTGGGGCCAACGTCCTGACTTTC
NA | TRBJ1-5 | TRBV11-3 | 16 | NA | CASRSFGHGGNQPQHF | TGTGCCAGCAGGTCCTTTGGACACGGTGGCAATCAGCCCCAGCATTTT
NA | TRBJ2-5 | TRBV5-1 | 14 | TRBD2 | CATATSSYGETQYF | TGCGCCACCGCGACTAGCAGCTACGGGGAGACCCAGTACTTC
NA | TRBJ1-2 | TRBV27 | 14 | NA | CASSLEAGGAGYTF | TGTGCCAGCAGTTTAGAAGCGGGTGGGGCTGGCTACACCTTC
NA | TRBJ2-1 | TRBV27 | 13 | TRBD2 | CASSRFGGNEQFF | TGTGCCAGCAGCCGATTCGGGGGGAATGAGCAGTTCTTC
NA | TRBJ2-1 | TRBV19 | 17 | TRBD1 | CASRTDRGLVSTNEQFF | TGTGCCAGTAGGACGGACAGGGGGCTCGTCTCTACAAATGAGCAGTTCTTC
NA | TRBJ2-1 | TRBV2 | 12 | NA | CASSPTSNEQFF | TGTGCCAGCAGTCCTACTAGTAATGAGCAGTTCTTC
NA | TRBJ2-4 | TRBV27 | 13 | NA | CASSATGGDIQYF | TGTGCCAGCAGTGCGACAGGAGGGGACATTCAGTACTTC
few | TRBJ1-2 | TRBV19 | 16 | NA | CASSKRGAGAVDGYTF | TGTGCCAGTAGTAAGAGGGGCGCAGGGGCGGTGGATGGCTACACCTTC
NA | TRBJ2-7 | TRBV7-6 | 16 | TRBD1 | CASSSRQGQGDYEQYF | TGTGCCAGCAGCTCTCGACAGGGCCAAGGGGACTACGAGCAGTACTTC
NA | TRBJ2-3 | TRBV9 | 14 | NA | CASSADIGTDTQYF | TGTGCCAGCAGCGCCGACATCGGCACAGATACGCAGTATTTT
NA | TRBJ2-7 | TRBV21-1 | 10 | NA | CASSKDADPF | TGTGCCAGCAGCAAAGATGCCGACCCCTTC
few | TRBJ1-5 | TRBV19 | 14 | NA | CASNLRGRRQPQHF | TGTGCCAGTAATCTAAGGGGACGCCGGCAGCCCCAGCATTTT
medium-sized | TRBJ1-6 | TRBV4-1 | 17 | NA | CASSLTDLGTINSPLHF | TGCGCCAGCAGCTTAACGGACCTAGGGACTATAAATTCACCCCTCCACTTT
NA | TRBJ1-3 | TRBV5-1 | 12 | NA | CASSLQGNTIYF | TGCGCCAGCAGCTTGCAAGGAAACACCATATATTTT
once | TRBJ2-7 | TRBV29-1 | 12 | NA | CSGQVGTYEQYF | TGCAGCGGACAGGTTGGAACCTACGAGCAGTACTTC
NA | TRBJ1-1 | TRBV28 | 13 | NA | CASGSGGSTEAFF | TGTGCCAGCGGGTCGGGTGGGAGCACTGAAGCTTTCTTT
once | TRBJ2-1 | TRBV27 | 15 | NA | CASSFLTSNDNEQFF | TGTGCCAGCAGTTTCCTAACTAGCAACGACAATGAGCAGTTCTTC
NA | TRBJ1-2 | TRBV7-8 | 17 | TRBD1 | CASSNRRDSIKIYGYTF | TGTGCCAGCAGCAACCGCAGGGACAGCATTAAAATCTATGGCTACACCTTC
NA | TRBJ1-1 | TRBV28 | 14 | TRBD1 | CASSLQHGQAQAFF | TGTGCCAGCAGCCTCCAACACGGACAGGCCCAGGCTTTCTTT
NA | TRBJ1-6 | TRBV11-2 | 14 | TRBD1 | CASSLGQGASPLHF | TGTGCCAGCAGCTTGGGACAGGGGGCTTCACCCCTCCACTTT
NA | TRBJ2-7 | TRBV5-1 | 15 | TRBD1 | CASSFTPGQGFEQYF | TGCGCCAGCAGCTTTACCCCGGGACAGGGTTTTGAGCAGTACTTC
few | TRBJ2-1 | TRBV5-1 | 15 | NA | CASSLGGSSYNEQFF | TGCGCCAGCAGCTTGGGTGGGAGCTCCTACAATGAGCAGTTCTTC
once | TRBJ2-5 | TRBV4-1 | 14 | NA | CASSQDQERETQYF | TGCGCCAGCAGCCAAGACCAAGAAAGGGAGACCCAGTACTTC
NA | TRBJ2-7 | TRBV5-1 | 16 | NA | CASRRAPTDSSLEQYF | TGCGCCAGCAGGAGAGCCCCGACAGACTCCTCGCTGGAGCAGTACTTC
NA | TRBJ1-6 | TRBV5-1 | 13 | NA | CAGSRDGSSPLHF | TGCGCCGGATCCCGGGACGGATCTTCACCCCTCCACTTT
NA | TRBJ1-6 | TRBV5-1 | 14 | NA | CASSLVTNNSPLHF | TGCGCCAGCAGCTTGGTCACTAATAATTCACCCCTCCACTTT
NA | TRBJ2-7 | TRBV7-6 | 15 | TRBD2 | CASSLFAGGNHEQYF | TGTGCCAGCAGCTTATTCGCGGGAGGGAACCACGAGCAGTACTTC
NA | TRBJ1-1 | TRBV5-6 | 14 | NA | CASSLTVMNTEAFF | TGTGCCAGCAGCTTGACCGTAATGAACACTGAAGCTTTCTTT